The rows below give T cell receptor beta chains drawn from one sample of a study of blood T cells in healthy people across ages. TCRdb reanalysed the 5' RACE reads using MiXCR and keeps one entry per CDR3 protein. The table includes roughly 800,000 distinct CDR3 sequences, about three fifths detected once. Sequenced sample: blood. These receptors were obtained from a man aged 25-45 years in good health. Each CDR3 is given with its conserved first and last residue. Fields, in order: CDR3 protein, CDR3 DNA, J gene, clone size, D gene, V gene. The D gene is left open where the match is weak. Clone sizes are given selectively: once, few, many, or a class where the clone is expanded.

CASSMSHYNEQFF | TGTGCCAGCAGCATGTCACACTACAATGAGCAGTTCTTC | TRBJ2-1 | . | . | TRBV7-2
CSARAAGGGPGGEQYF | TGCAGTGCAAGAGCCGCGGGAGGAGGGCCAGGTGGCGAGCAGTACTTC | TRBJ2-7 | . | TRBD2 | TRBV20-1
CASSLAVRSYEQYF | TGTGCCAGCAGCTTAGCAGTCAGGTCCTACGAGCAGTACTTC | TRBJ2-7 | . | . | TRBV7-2
CASSYSISGTSGSGYNEQYF | TGTGCCAGCAGTTACTCCATCTCCGGGACTAGCGGGAGCGGTTATAATGAGCAGTACTTC | TRBJ2-5 | . | TRBD2 | TRBV6-2/TRBV6-3
CAWSDGQGHTEAFF | TGTGCCTGGAGTGATGGGCAGGGCCACACTGAAGCTTTCTTT | TRBJ1-1 | . | . | TRBV30
CASNQAIGTDTQYF | TGTGCCAGCAATCAGGCGATCGGAACAGATACGCAGTATTTT | TRBJ2-3 | . | . | TRBV7-9
CASSLDSGSVANEQFF | TGCGCCAGCAGCTTGGATAGCGGGAGTGTTGCCAATGAGCAGTTCTTC | TRBJ2-1 | few | TRBD2 | TRBV5-1
CSASFGSRDEQYF | TGCAGTGCTAGTTTTGGGAGTAGGGACGAGCAGTACTTC | TRBJ2-7 | once | . | TRBV20-1
CASSSSATGIYGYTF | TGTGCCAGCAGTTCCTCCGCGACAGGGATCTATGGCTACACCTTC | TRBJ1-2 | once | TRBD1 | TRBV2
CASSFVPGKLFF | TGTGCCAGCAGTTTCGTCCCGGGGAAGCTGTTTTTT | TRBJ2-2 | . | . | TRBV12-3/TRBV12-4
CASSLRGPRVGEQYF | TGTGCCAGCAGCTTAAGGGGCCCGCGTGTCGGCGAGCAGTACTTC | TRBJ2-7 | . | . | TRBV7-2
CATSRDTKGYGYTF | TGTGCCACCAGCAGAGATACAAAAGGATATGGCTACACCTTC | TRBJ1-2 | . | . | TRBV15
CASTPMEGGRSTDTQYF | TGTGCCAGCACCCCTATGGAGGGGGGAAGGAGCACAGATACGCAGTATTTT | TRBJ2-3 | . | . | TRBV28
CASAQGDNSPLHF | TGTGCCAGCGCACAGGGGGATAATTCACCCCTCCACTTT | TRBJ1-6 | . | TRBD1 | TRBV7-9
CAISAGTASSNYGYTF | TGTGCCATCAGCGCCGGGACAGCTTCGAGCAACTATGGCTACACCTTC | TRBJ1-2 | . | TRBD1 | TRBV10-3
CASSLAELAGVNEQYF | TGTGCCAGCAGCTTAGCTGAGTTAGCGGGAGTGAACGAGCAGTACTTC | TRBJ2-7 | . | TRBD2 | TRBV7-9
CASLGGLYNEQFF | TGTGCCAGCCTAGGAGGCCTCTACAATGAGCAGTTCTTC | TRBJ2-1 | . | . | TRBV27
CSARDPRGAGEKLFF | TGCAGTGCTAGAGACCCGAGGGGGGCTGGGGAAAAACTGTTTTTT | TRBJ1-4 | . | . | TRBV20-1
CSVAFPRREEASPNTGELFF | TGCAGCGTTGCGTTTCCCCGCAGGGAAGAAGCGAGCCCTAACACCGGGGAGCTGTTTTTT | TRBJ2-2 | . | . | TRBV29-1
CASSFADSWDEQFF | TGTGCCAGCAGTTTTGCGGACAGCTGGGATGAGCAGTTCTTC | TRBJ2-1 | . | . | TRBV6-2/TRBV6-3
CASSLAEGEDGYTF | TGTGCCAGCAGCTTGGCGGAGGGGGAGGATGGCTACACCTTC | TRBJ1-2 | . | . | TRBV7-9
CASESDTLGGYTF | TGTGCCAGCGAGTCGGATACACTAGGTGGCTACACCTTC | TRBJ1-2 | . | . | TRBV9
CASSVSGSTKTQYF | TGTGCCAGCAGCGTGAGCGGGAGTACGAAGACCCAGTACTTC | TRBJ2-5 | . | TRBD2 | TRBV9
CASSLARGREVSYEQYF | TGTGCCAGCAGCTTAGCGCGTGGGCGGGAGGTCTCCTACGAGCAGTACTTC | TRBJ2-7 | . | TRBD2 | TRBV7-9
CASVRWPGETQYF | TGTGCCAGCGTCCGTTGGCCGGGGGAGACCCAGTACTTC | TRBJ2-5 | . | . | TRBV6-5
CASSLARLAGVNEQYF | TGTGCCAGCAGCTTAGCCCGACTAGCGGGGGTCAATGAGCAGTACTTC | TRBJ2-5 | once | TRBD2 | TRBV7-2
CATSRDPGAPDTQYF | TGTGCCACCAGCAGAGACCCGGGAGCCCCAGATACGCAGTATTTT | TRBJ2-3 | few | . | TRBV15
CASSLAGSTYEQYF | TGTGCCAGCAGTTTGGCGGGATCCACCTACGAGCAGTACTTC | TRBJ2-7 | . | . | TRBV27
CASSYSQGLLNYGYTF | TGTGCCAGCAGTTACAGTCAAGGTCTACTTAACTATGGCTACACCTTC | TRBJ1-2 | . | . | TRBV6-2/TRBV6-3
CSVERVGGTDTQYF | TGCAGCGTTGAAAGAGTAGGCGGCACAGATACGCAGTATTTT | TRBJ2-3 | . | . | TRBV29-1
CSANGLAERGEQFF | TGCAGTGCCAATGGACTAGCGGAAAGGGGTGAGCAGTTCTTC | TRBJ2-1 | . | TRBD2 | TRBV20-1
CASSLAGGPPYEQYF | TGTGCCAGCAGCTTAGCGGGAGGCCCCCCCTACGAGCAGTACTTC | TRBJ2-7 | . | TRBD2 | TRBV6-5
CATVAGVQETQYF | TGTGCCACCGTAGCGGGGGTTCAAGAGACCCAGTACTTC | TRBJ2-5 | . | TRBD2 | TRBV10-3
CSVRLAGGNTDTQYF | TGCAGCGTACGATTAGCGGGGGGCAACACAGATACGCAGTATTTT | TRBJ2-3 | few | TRBD2 | TRBV29-1
CASSPAGLGDYEQYF | TGTGCCAGCTCACCGGCGGGACTAGGGGATTACGAGCAGTACTTC | TRBJ2-7 | . | TRBD2 | TRBV18
CASSYQREIYEQYF | TGTGCCAGCAGTTACCAGCGGGAGATCTACGAGCAGTACTTC | TRBJ2-7 | once | TRBD2 | TRBV6-5
CASSYSRRGQETQYF | TGTGCCAGCAGTTACTCAAGGCGGGGCCAAGAGACCCAGTACTTC | TRBJ2-5 | few | . | TRBV6-2/TRBV6-3
CASSLSHSETQYF | TGTGCCAGCAGCCTCTCCCACTCGGAGACCCAGTACTTC | TRBJ2-5 | . | . | TRBV5-5
CASRYRETGGNEQFF | TGTGCCAGCAGATACCGGGAAACAGGGGGCAATGAGCAGTTCTTC | TRBJ2-1 | . | TRBD1 | TRBV6-6
CASRSALSPLHF | TGTGCCAGCAGGTCTGCTTTGTCACCCCTCCACTTT | TRBJ1-6 | . | . | TRBV7-9
CASSYTTAYQETQYF | TGTGCCAGCAGTTACACAACAGCGTACCAAGAGACCCAGTACTTC | TRBJ2-5 | . | . | TRBV6-5